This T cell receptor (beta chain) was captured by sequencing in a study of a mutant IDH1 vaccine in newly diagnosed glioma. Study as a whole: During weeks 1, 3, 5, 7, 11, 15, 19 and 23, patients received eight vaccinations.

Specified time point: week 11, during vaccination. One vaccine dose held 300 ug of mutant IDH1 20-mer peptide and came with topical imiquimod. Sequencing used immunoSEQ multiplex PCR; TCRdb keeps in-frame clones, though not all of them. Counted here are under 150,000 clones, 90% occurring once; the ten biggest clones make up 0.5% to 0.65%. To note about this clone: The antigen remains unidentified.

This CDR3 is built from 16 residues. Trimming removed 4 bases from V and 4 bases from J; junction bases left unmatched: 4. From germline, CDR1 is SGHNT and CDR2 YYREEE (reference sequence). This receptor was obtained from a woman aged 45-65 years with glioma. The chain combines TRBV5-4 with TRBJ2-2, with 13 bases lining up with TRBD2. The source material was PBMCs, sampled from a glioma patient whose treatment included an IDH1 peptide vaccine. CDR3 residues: CASSPRTSGGTGELFF. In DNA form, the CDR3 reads TGTGCCAGCAGCCCCCGGACTAGCGGGGGCACCGGGGAGCTGTTTTTT.